These T cell receptor beta chains were read from a single sample in a study of control samples from healthy donors and cancer patients. Sequencing used immunoSEQ multiplex PCR; TCRdb keeps in-frame clones, though not all of them. The profile covers 150,000 to 200,000 clones, with more than 85% appearing a single time and around 2.2% taken by the ten largest. The sequenced sample was blood. These receptors all stem from a woman in her forties in good health. The CDR3 runs from the conserved cysteine through the conserved F or W. The D gene is left open where the match is weak. Some rows mark clone size as missing; the rest say once, few, many or name a class of expanded clone.

clone_size	d_call	v_call	j_call	cdr3_aa	cdr3_nt
-	-	TRBV11-2	TRBJ2-5	CASSLTQETQYF	TGTGCCAGCAGCTTAACCCAAGAGACCCAGTACTTC
-	TRBD2	TRBV5-4	TRBJ2-7	CASSPGLAGSYEQYF	TGTGCCAGCAGCCCGGGACTAGCGGGATCCTACGAGCAGTACTTC
-	-	TRBV12-3/TRBV12-4	TRBJ1-1	CASLRRSNTEAFF	TGTGCCAGCTTAAGGAGATCGAACACTGAAGCTTTCTTT
-	-	TRBV5-5	TRBJ1-2	CASSLVRVRYGYTF	TGTGCCAGCAGCTTGGTGAGGGTGAGATATGGCTACACCTTC
-	-	TRBV5-1	TRBJ2-3	CASSLFSTDTQYF	TGCGCCAGCAGCTTGTTTAGCACAGATACGCAGTATTTT
-	-	TRBV5-4	TRBJ1-1	CASSLGFLNTEAFF	TGTGCCAGCAGCTTGGGATTCTTAAACACTGAAGCTTTCTTT
-	TRBD2	TRBV5-1	TRBJ2-1	CASSLLVGGARSYNEQFF	TGCGCCAGCAGCTTGTTGGTCGGGGGGGCTCGTTCCTACAATGAGCAGTTCTTC
-	-	TRBV7-6	TRBJ2-3	CASSLVGGAGTDTQYF	TGTGCCAGCAGCTTAGTAGGTGGGGCGGGCACAGATACGCAGTATTTT
-	TRBD2	TRBV20-1	TRBJ2-7	CSASLAGGPYEQYF	TGCAGTGCTAGTCTAGCGGGGGGCCCCTACGAGCAGTACTTC
-	TRBD1	TRBV5-4	TRBJ1-6	CASSSRQTGGNSPLHF	TGTGCCAGCAGCTCACGCCAGACAGGGGGTAATTCACCCCTCCACTTT
-	-	TRBV5-6	TRBJ2-3	CASSLVTGKSTDTQYF	TGTGCCAGCAGCTTGGTTACAGGGAAATCCACAGATACGCAGTATTTT
-	-	TRBV3-1/TRBV3-2	TRBJ2-5	CAAWNGVSQETQYF	TGTGCCGCCTGGAACGGGGTATCTCAAGAGACCCAGTACTTC
-	-	TRBV5-4	TRBJ1-2	CASSLGSGTTYGYTF	TGTGCCAGCAGCTTGGGTTCCGGGACAACTTATGGCTACACCTTC
-	-	TRBV28	TRBJ2-1	CASSLTGLVYNEQFF	TGTGCCAGCAGTCTCACGGGACTGGTCTACAATGAGCAGTTCTTC
-	TRBD1	TRBV24-1	TRBJ2-5	CATSDGGTGVGETQYF	TGTGCCACCAGTGATGGGGGGACAGGGGTAGGAGAGACCCAGTACTTC
-	TRBD1	TRBV5-1	TRBJ1-1	CASGETGGHTEAFF	TGCGCCAGCGGGGAGACAGGGGGCCACACTGAAGCTTTCTTT
once	-	TRBV5-1	TRBJ1-1	CASSLVPTGRNTEAFF	TGCGCCAGCAGCTTGGTACCCACAGGGAGGAACACTGAAGCTTTCTTT
-	TRBD2	TRBV11-1	TRBJ2-2	CASSYGGGDYTGELFF	TGTGCCAGCAGCTACGGCGGGGGGGATTACACCGGGGAGCTGTTTTTT
-	-	TRBV10-3	TRBJ1-1	CAISGTEDTEAFF	TGTGCCATCAGCGGAACTGAAGACACTGAAGCTTTCTTT
once	-	TRBV6-1	TRBJ1-1	CASSEGGWTEAFF	TGTGCCAGCAGTGAAGGGGGCTGGACTGAAGCTTTCTTT
-	-	TRBV2	TRBJ1-4	CASTGAANEKLFF	TGTGCCAGTACAGGAGCGGCTAATGAAAAACTGTTTTTT
-	-	TRBV9	TRBJ2-3	CASSAQLAGITQYF	TGTGCCAGCAGCGCCCAACTAGCAGGGATTACGCAGTATTTT
-	-	TRBV5-1	TRBJ2-1	CASSLGQGYNEQFF	TGCGCCAGCAGCTTGGGGCAGGGCTACAATGAGCAGTTCTTC
-	-	TRBV2	TRBJ1-2	CASSGDQAGLGGYTF	TGTGCCAGCAGTGGCGATCAGGCTGGGTTGGGTGGCTACACCTTC
-	TRBD1	TRBV12-3/TRBV12-4	TRBJ1-2	CASSRDRDNGYTF	TGTGCCAGCAGTCGAGACAGGGATAATGGCTACACCTTC
-	-	TRBV2	TRBJ2-7	CASTSTGLSYEQYF	TGTGCCAGCACCTCGACGGGACTCTCCTACGAGCAGTACTTC
-	-	TRBV3-1/TRBV3-2	TRBJ2-4	CASSVCGPICKEKIQYF	TGTGCCAGCAGCGTGTGTGGTCCCATTTGCAAAGAAAAAATTCAGTACTTC
-	-	TRBV5-1	TRBJ1-2	CASSLEQGGYGYTF	TGCGCCAGCAGCCTCGAGCAGGGAGGATATGGCTACACCTTC
-	-	TRBV11-2	TRBJ1-1	CASKQWNTEAFF	TGTGCCAGCAAGCAGTGGAACACTGAAGCTTTCTTT
-	-	TRBV12-3/TRBV12-4	TRBJ2-3	CASSRGTDTQYF	TGTGCCAGCAGTAGGGGCACAGATACGCAGTATTTT
-	-	TRBV29-1	TRBJ1-1	CSVLNSGGWKGEAFF	TGCAGCGTTCTGAATTCGGGGGGGTGGAAGGGTGAAGCTTTCTTT
-	TRBD1	TRBV5-1	TRBJ1-1	CASSLSGPIGGALTEAFF	TGCGCCAGCAGCTTGTCTGGCCCAATAGGGGGCGCGTTGACTGAAGCTTTCTTT
-	-	TRBV5-4	TRBJ2-1	CASSLISINEQFF	TGTGCCAGCAGCTTAATCAGTATCAATGAGCAGTTCTTC
few	-	TRBV5-4	TRBJ2-5	CASSWEGVQETQYF	TGTGCCAGCAGCTGGGAGGGGGTACAAGAGACCCAGTACTTC
-	-	TRBV3-1/TRBV3-2	TRBJ2-1	CASSLGSGTSYNEQFF	TGTGCCAGCAGCCTAGGAAGCGGAACCTCCTACAATGAGCAGTTCTTC
-	-	TRBV6-5	TRBJ2-7	CASSAYTGIREQYF	TGTGCCAGCAGCGCCTACACAGGGATCCGCGAGCAGTACTTC
-	TRBD1	TRBV6-5	TRBJ1-2	CASSSPGQVYGYTF	TGTGCCAGCAGTTCCCCGGGACAGGTCTATGGCTACACCTTC
-	-	TRBV4-1	TRBJ2-7	CASSQVGGTAYEQYF	TGCGCCAGCAGCCAAGTTGGGGGGACCGCCTACGAGCAGTACTTC
-	-	TRBV19	TRBJ1-1	CASQYMNTEAFF	TGTGCCAGCCAATATATGAACACTGAAGCTTTCTTT
-	TRBD1	TRBV10-3	TRBJ2-7	CAISSPGQGAYEQYF	TGTGCCATCAGTTCTCCGGGACAGGGGGCCTACGAGCAGTACTTC
-	TRBD2	TRBV4-1	TRBJ2-4	CASSHSPNIAGAGKGGNIQYF	TGCGCCAGCAGCCACTCTCCCAATATAGCGGGGGCGGGCAAGGGAGGAAACATTCAGTACTTC
-	-	TRBV12-3/TRBV12-4	TRBJ2-1	CASSFPGNEQFF	TGTGCCAGCAGTTTCCCCGGGAATGAGCAGTTCTTC
-	-	TRBV19	TRBJ2-5	CASSIYRHRGSETQYF	TGTGCCAGTAGTATCTACAGACACCGGGGTTCGGAGACCCAGTACTTC
once	-	TRBV19	TRBJ1-1	CASTPGGARRNTEAFF	TGTGCCAGTACTCCGGGGGGGGCCCGACGGAACACTGAAGCTTTCTTT
-	-	TRBV6-5	TRBJ1-1	CASSYGEGGAEAFF	TGTGCCAGCAGTTACGGGGAGGGTGGGGCTGAAGCTTTCTTT
-	-	TRBV19	TRBJ1-3	CASSRIGRSGNTIYF	TGTGCCAGTAGTAGAATCGGACGCTCTGGAAACACCATATATTTT
-	-	TRBV6-5	TRBJ1-2	CASSYSRGLGNYGYTF	TGTGCCAGCAGTTACTCGCGGGGGCTCGGTAACTATGGCTACACCTTC
few	TRBD1	TRBV2	TRBJ2-5	CASSTGDGETQYF	TGTGCCAGCAGCACAGGGGACGGAGAGACCCAGTACTTC
few	-	TRBV19	TRBJ1-2	CASSTRRDGYTF	TGTGCCAGTAGTACCAGGAGGGATGGCTACACCTTC